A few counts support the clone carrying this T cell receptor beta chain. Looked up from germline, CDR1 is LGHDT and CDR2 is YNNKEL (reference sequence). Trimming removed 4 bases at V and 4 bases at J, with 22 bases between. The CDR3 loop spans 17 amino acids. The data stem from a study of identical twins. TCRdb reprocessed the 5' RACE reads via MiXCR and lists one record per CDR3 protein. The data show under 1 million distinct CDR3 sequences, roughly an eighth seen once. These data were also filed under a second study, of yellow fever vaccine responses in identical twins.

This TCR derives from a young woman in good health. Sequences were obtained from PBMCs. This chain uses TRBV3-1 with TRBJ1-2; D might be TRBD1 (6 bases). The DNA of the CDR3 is TGTGCCAGCAGCCCTATGACAGGCCCGGGGACGATCTATGGCTACACCTTC. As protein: CASSPMTGPGTIYGYTF.